One sample yielded the 10 T cell receptor beta chains listed below, sequenced in a study of blood T cell repertoires in COVID-19. Here immunoSEQ multiplex PCR was the method, and the copy in TCRdb shows in-frame clones only, minus some. The sample has more than 200,000 clones, 80% to 85% seen once. What was sequenced was peripheral blood. The receptors were sampled from a man aged 55 to 70 with acute or convalescent COVID-19.

The V gene is TRBV9, the J gene TRBJ2-7; 7 bases align to TRBD2. Germline values: CDR1 SGDLS, CDR2 YYNGEE. This CDR3 contains 15 residues. With V trimmed by 4 bases and J by 2 bases, 9 bases remained unmatched. CDR3 coding DNA: TGTGCCAGCAGCATGAGGGACTACCCCACCTACGAGCAGTACTTC. Translating gives CASSMRDYPTYEQYF.

This chain links TRBV19 with TRBJ2-2; 7 bases are shared with TRBD2. The length of the CDR3 is 15 residues. V was pared by 6 bases and J by 1 base, with 5 bases of the junction left unmatched. Germline assignment: CDR1 LNHDA and CDR2 SQIVND (reference sequence). The CDR3 protein is CASRVGGQNTGELFF. The CDR3 nucleotides read TGTGCCAGTAGGGTGGGAGGGCAGAACACCGGGGAGCTGTTTTTT.

The chain combines TRBV7-2 with TRBJ1-1; D is unresolved. The ends were cut back, 3 bases at V and 0 bases at J, with 8 bases in the middle. CDR3 length: 14 residues. Germline assignment: CDR1 SGHTA and CDR2 FQGNSA. CDR3 in amino acids: CASSFTHMNTEAFF. As DNA, the CDR3 is TGTGCCAGCAGCTTCACACACATGAACACTGAAGCTTTCTTT. Full variable domain (remainder filled in from reference TRBV7-2 and TRBJ1-1): GAGVSQSPSNKVTEKGKDVELRCDPISGHTALYWYRQSLGQGLEFLIYFQGNSAPDKSGLPSDRFSAERTGGSVSTLTIQRTQQEDSAVYLCASSFTHMNTEAFFGQGTRLTVV.

The chain carries TRBV14 and TRBJ1-6, with D tentatively TRBD1 (6 bases). The length of the CDR3 is 14 residues. Germline CDR1 and CDR2: SGHDN and FVKESK. V was pared by 5 bases and J by 5 bases, with 10 bases between. CDR3 sequence reads: CASSFRTDNSPLHF. CDR3 nucleotide sequence: TGTGCCAGCAGCTTTCGGACAGATAATTCACCCCTCCACTTT.

The chain joins TRBV19 to TRBJ1-1; a weak D match, TRBD1 (5 bases). This CDR3 region has 14 residues. Trimming left V 5 bases short and J 4 bases short, with 14 bases between. Germline values: CDR1 LNHDA, CDR2 SQIVND (reference sequence). Here the CDR3 DNA reads TGTGCCAGTAGTCCACAGACCAGGGCCACTGAAGCTTTCTTT. Its protein is CASSPQTRATEAFF.

The rearrangement uses TRBV5-1 and TRBJ2-2; D may be TRBD2 (5 bases). This CDR3 is built from 12 residues. Germline V lookup: CDR1 SGHRS, CDR2 YFSETQ. With 5 bases removed from V and 6 bases from J, the gap between germline ends came to 8 bases. The CDR3 spells CASRSGAGELFF. The CDR3 coding sequence is TGCGCCAGCAGGTCCGGGGCCGGGGAGCTGTTTTTT. The full variable domain, with the rest looked up from reference TRBV5-1 and TRBJ2-2, is KAGVTQTPRYLIKTRGQQVTLSCSPISGHRSVSWYQQTPGQGLQFLFEYFSETQRNKGNFPGRFSGRQFSNSRSEMNVSTLELGDSALYLCASRSGAGELFFGEGSRLTVL.

The genes are TRBV7-6 and TRBJ1-1, with unresolved D. The germline V and J ends were trimmed by 5 bases and 1 base, with 20 bases remaining between them. This CDR3 is built from 17 residues. Germline V gene sequence: CDR1 SGHVS, CDR2 FNYEAQ. CDR3 in amino acids: CASSPRPPNSGNTEAFF. CDR3 sequence (DNA): TGTGCCAGCAGCCCTCGGCCTCCCAATTCGGGGAACACTGAAGCTTTCTTT.

J is TRBJ2-7 and V is TRBV30; 9 bases line up with TRBD1. Trimming took 5 bases from V and 4 from J; bases not matched to a gene: 6. CDR1 GTSNPN and CDR2 SVGIG come from the germline V gene (reference sequence). CDR3 length: 13 residues. As DNA, the CDR3 is TGTGCCTGGGTGGGACAGGGTGGTTACGAGCAGTACTTC. The encoded protein is CAWVGQGGYEQYF.

This chain uses TRBV28 with TRBJ1-2, with D unresolved. Germline V gives CDR1 MDHEN, CDR2 SYDVKM. V was clipped by 9 bases and J by 0 bases, with 5 bases between them. The CDR3 has 11 amino acids. This CDR3 reads CASTANYGYTF. The CDR3 DNA sequence: TGTGCCAGTACAGCTAACTATGGCTACACCTTC.

V usage is TRBV4-2 and J usage is TRBJ1-2; D perhaps matches TRBD1 (6 bases). The CDR3 consists of 13 residues. The V end lost 1 base, the J end lost 9 bases, and 12 bases lay between the germline ends. The germline gives CDR1 LGHNA, CDR2 YNFKEQ. The CDR3 DNA sequence: TGTGCCAGCAGCCAAGGGGACACGGCGCGCTACACCTTC. This codes for CASSQGDTARYTF.